These 27 T cell receptor beta chains originate from one sample sequenced in a study of immune evolution from preneoplasia to lung adenocarcinoma. Produced via immunoSEQ multiplex PCR; TCRdb's table is partial and in-frame only. The data show tens of thousands of clones, less than 80% seen once. Input material: FFPE invasive lung adenocarcinoma tissue. These receptors were collected from a person in their sixties or seventies with lung adenocarcinoma.

The J gene is TRBJ1-2, the V gene TRBV28; 8 nucleotides match TRBD1. The length of the CDR3 is 12 residues. Germline assignment: CDR1 MDHEN and CDR2 SYDVKM. V shed 9 bases, J shed 7 bases, and the junction held 7 bases outside the gene matches. DNA for the CDR3: TGTGCCAGTGATGGACAGGGAAGTGGCTACACCTTC. The encoded protein is CASDGQGSGYTF.

The chain uses TRBV5-6 and TRBJ2-1; 7 nucleotides line up with TRBD1. Germline V gene lookup returns CDR1 SGHDT and CDR2 YYEEEE. The CDR3 is 15 residues long. Germline trimming cut 2 bases from V and 4 bases from J; bases unmatched to any gene: 6. The CDR3 nucleotides read TGTGCCAGCAGCTTACAGGGGCGTATATACAATGAGCAGTTCTTC. Translating gives CASSLQGRIYNEQFF.

V usage is TRBV28 and J usage is TRBJ2-7; TRBD1 or TRBD2 may be the D gene (7 bases each). The germline V gene encodes CDR1 MDHEN and CDR2 SYDVKM. The CDR3 has 15 amino acids. V was trimmed by 4 bases and J by 1 base, leaving 14 bases between them. CDR3 in DNA: TGTGCCAGCAGTTCCCAGGGGGGGGGTTCCTACGAGCAGTACTTC. As protein: CASSSQGGGSYEQYF.

The rearrangement joins TRBV28 to TRBJ1-2, with D unresolved. CDR1 and CDR2 from the germline V gene are MDHEN and SYDVKM. The CDR3 totals 12 residues. V gave up 3 bases and J gave up 7 bases, with 9 bases separating them. The CDR3 DNA reads as TGTGCCAGCAGTTTCGGTCGTTTTGGCTACACCTTC. Its protein is CASSFGRFGYTF.

This clone appeared a few times. The gene calls are TRBV5-1 and TRBJ2-5; 8 bases align to TRBD2. The germline CDR1 and CDR2 sequences are SGHRS and YFSETQ. Unmatched junction bases numbered 2, after V lost 0 bases and J lost 1 base. The CDR3 covers 15 residues. CDR3 protein: CASSLAGGTQETQYF. In nucleotides, the CDR3 is TGCGCCAGCAGCTTGGCGGGAGGGACCCAAGAGACCCAGTACTTC.

This clone was seen a handful of times. This rearrangement joins TRBV6-4 to TRBJ2-3; 14 nucleotides agree with TRBD2. The CDR3 extends over 15 amino acids. Trimming took 2 bases from V and 6 from J; bases not matched to a gene: 1. Germline-derived CDR1 and CDR2 are MRHNA and SNTAGT. The CDR3 region is CASSDGTSGSDTQYF. CDR3 coding DNA: TGTGCCAGCAGTGACGGGACTAGCGGGAGTGATACGCAGTATTTT.

This rearrangement joins TRBV7-2 to TRBJ2-7; possibly TRBD1 for D (5 bases). Germline assignment: CDR1 SGHTA and CDR2 FQGNSA. Trimming cost V 5 bases and J 6 bases, with 17 bases left between them. The CDR3 contains 14 residues. CDR3 DNA: TGTGCCAGCAGCGCTCATAGTGGGGCCCTCGAGCAGTACTTC. Protein: CASSAHSGALEQYF.

This clone turned up a few times. This chain joins TRBV7-2 and TRBJ2-7; 9 bases agree with TRBD2. V lost 5 bases, J lost 7 bases, and 12 bases stayed unmatched. In germline, CDR1 is SGHTA, CDR2 FQGNSA. This CDR3 is 15 amino acids long. In DNA form, the CDR3 reads TGTGCCAGCAGCCGCCGCTCGAGCGGGAGGAGGGAGCAGTACTTC. It specifies CASSRRSSGRREQYF.

This chain joins TRBV7-8 and TRBJ2-1; perhaps TRBD2 as D (6 bases). With 5 bases removed from V and 9 bases from J, the gap between germline ends came to 11 bases. This CDR3 has 12 residues. In germline, CDR1 is SGHVS, CDR2 FQNEAQ. For the CDR3, the DNA is TGTGCCAGCAGCCTTCTAGCGTCTGAGCAGTTCTTC. Its translation: CASSLLASEQFF. Supplemented by reference TRBV7-8 and TRBJ2-1, the full variable domain reads GAGVSQSPRYKVAKRGQDVALRCDPISGHVSLFWYQQALGQGPEFLTYFQNEAQLDKSGLPSDRFFAERPEGSVSTLKIQRTQQEDSAVYLCASSLLASEQFFGPGTRLTVL.

This chain links TRBV19 with TRBJ2-1; TRBD1 matches at 7 bases. V lost 6 bases and J lost 8; bases outside the gene matches: 10. CDR1 is LNHDA, CDR2 SQIVND, per germline (reference sequence). The length of the CDR3 is 14 residues. The CDR3 nucleotides read TGTGCCAGTAGAACCTCGACAGGGAGCGATGAGCAGTTCTTC. Amino acids: CASRTSTGSDEQFF.

J is TRBJ2-4 and V is TRBV7-9; D unresolved. Germline-derived CDR1 and CDR2 are SEHNR and FQNEAQ (reference sequence). The CDR3 totals 11 residues. The V gene lost 5 bases and the J gene lost 9 bases, with 8 bases spanning the gap. The CDR3 DNA reads TGTGCCAGCAGCCAATCCGGCATTCAGTACTTC. Translating it yields CASSQSGIQYF.

The chain couples TRBV28 to TRBJ1-2; 12 bases are shared with TRBD1. The CDR3 runs 17 residues. The germline CDR1 and CDR2 sequences are MDHEN and SYDVKM. V shed 6 bases, J shed 7 bases, and the junction held 15 bases outside the gene matches. CDR3 loop: CASRPAGQGAISAGYTF. CDR3 bases: TGTGCCAGCAGACCCGCGGGACAGGGGGCTATTTCGGCTGGCTACACCTTC.

This sequence joins TRBV5-1 and TRBJ2-3, with TRBD1 identical over 9 bases. Trimming at V came to 4 bases and at J to 3 bases, leaving 6 bases not matched to a gene. This CDR3 region has 15 residues. Germline V lookup: CDR1 SGHRS, CDR2 YFSETQ. The CDR3 region is CASSLGGQGTDTQYF. The DNA of the CDR3 is TGCGCCAGCAGCCTAGGGGGACAGGGAACAGATACGCAGTATTTT.

The chain links TRBV11-2 to TRBJ1-1; D unclear. The CDR3 totals 10 residues. CDR1 is SGHAT and CDR2 is FQNNGV in the germline V gene. The V gene lost 5 bases and the J gene lost 9 bases, with 7 bases spanning the gap. CDR3 residues: CASSSQKAFF. CDR3 DNA sequence: TGTGCCAGCAGCAGCCAGAAAGCTTTCTTT.

V usage is TRBV7-9 and J usage is TRBJ1-1; D call uncertain. V shed 1 base and J shed 0 bases, with 6 bases lying between them. CDR3 length: 14 residues. Germline values: CDR1 SEHNR, CDR2 FQNEAQ (reference sequence). The CDR3 is CASSLGSLNTEAFF. Written as DNA, the CDR3 is TGTGCCAGCAGCTTAGGCAGTTTGAACACTGAAGCTTTCTTT. Combining the CDR3 with reference TRBV7-9 and TRBJ1-1 gives the whole variable domain DTGVSQNPRHKITKRGQNVTFRCDPISEHNRLYWYRQTLGQGPEFLTYFQNEAQLEKSRLLSDRFSAERPKGSFSTLEIQRTEQGDSAMYLCASSLGSLNTEAFFGQGTRLTVV.

This chain connects TRBV7-2 to TRBJ2-5; the D gene is possibly TRBD1 (7 bases). The CDR3 is 15 amino acids. The V gene's germline CDR1 is SGHTA and CDR2 FQGNSA. Trimming cost V 1 base and J 3 bases, with 12 bases left between them. For the CDR3, the DNA is TGTGCCAGCAGCTTAGTCCAGGGGGGAAAAGAGACCCAGTACTTC. Translation: CASSLVQGGKETQYF.

About this clone itself: A read error may produce the germline difference seen at one junction end. The rearrangement links TRBV6-6 to TRBJ2-5, with 8 bases lining up with TRBD2. The V gene's germline CDR1 is MNHNY and CDR2 SVGAGI (reference sequence). This CDR3 comprises 13 residues. The CDR3 DNA reads as TGTGCCAGCAGTTCCGGACTAGCTAGGACCGAGTACTTC. This translates into CASSSGLARTEYF.

The chain links TRBV10-2 to TRBJ2-3; D ambiguous. The CDR3 contains 10 residues. V gave up 5 bases and J gave up 6 bases, with 3 bases separating them. Per germline, CDR1 WSHSY and CDR2 SAAADI. CDR3 bases: TGCGCCAGCAGTCGGGATACGCAGTATTTT. Translating gives CASSRDTQYF.

The chain employs TRBV6-1 and TRBJ2-7; D ambiguous. This CDR3 is built from 13 residues. V lost 8 bases, J lost 3 bases, and 14 bases lay in between. From germline, CDR1 is MNHNS and CDR2 SASEGT. CDR3 nucleotides: TGTGCCAGCGGGCGCCATAAAAACTACGAGCAGTACTTC. Translating it yields CASGRHKNYEQYF.

This chain links TRBV28 with TRBJ1-1, with D uncertain. The CDR3 has 13 amino acids. CDR1 is MDHEN, CDR2 SYDVKM, per germline. V dropped 6 bases and J dropped 3 bases, with 11 bases sitting between them. The CDR3 nucleotides read TGTGCCAGCAGAGAGGTTGGGGACACTGAAGCTTTCTTT. Translation: CASREVGDTEAFF.

This clone occurred a few times. The rearrangement links TRBV7-2 to TRBJ2-3; 9 positions match TRBD2. Trimming at V came to 4 bases and at J to 5 bases, leaving 10 bases not matched to a gene. The CDR3 loop spans 16 amino acids. The germline gives CDR1 SGHTA, CDR2 FQGNSA. CDR3 amino acids: CASSSQGAGGGDTQYF. The CDR3 DNA reads TGTGCCAGCAGCTCCCAGGGTGCGGGAGGGGGAGATACGCAGTATTTT.

This clone is a singleton in its sample. V usage is TRBV28 and J usage is TRBJ1-2; no clear D gene. V was cut by 2 bases and J by 7 bases, with 11 bases left in between. This CDR3 contains 13 residues. Germline V gene data show CDR1 as MDHEN and CDR2 as SYDVKM. CDR3 residues: CASSLKPGVGYTF. In DNA form, the CDR3 reads TGTGCCAGCAGTTTAAAACCCGGGGTTGGCTACACCTTC.

V and J are TRBV18 and TRBJ1-1; D is possibly TRBD1 (6 bases). V was shortened by 3 bases and J by 1 base, with 12 bases between the two germline ends. There are 15 residues in the CDR3. Germline-derived CDR1 and CDR2 are KGHSH and LQKENI. The CDR3 DNA is TGTGCCAGCTCACCCCGCGGGGGGCCGAACACTGAAGCTTTCTTT. Translated: CASSPRGGPNTEAFF.

V and J are TRBV19 and TRBJ1-2; D unclear. The germline V gene has CDR1 LNHDA and CDR2 SQIVND (reference sequence). This CDR3 has 13 residues. With 2 bases removed from V and 8 bases from J, the gap between germline ends came to 12 bases. The CDR3 loop is CASSILAGKGYTF. DNA for the CDR3: TGTGCCAGTAGTATATTGGCGGGGAAGGGCTACACCTTC.

The chain employs TRBV5-1 and TRBJ2-3; D is unresolved. Per germline, CDR1 SGHRS and CDR2 YFSETQ. The CDR3 consists of 14 residues. The V gene lost 0 bases and the J gene lost 2 bases, with 7 bases spanning the gap. CDR3 sequence reads: CASSLGVTTDTQYF. The CDR3 nucleotides read TGCGCCAGCAGCTTGGGGGTCACCACAGATACGCAGTATTTT. Full variable domain (remainder filled in from reference TRBV5-1 and TRBJ2-3): KAGVTQTPRYLIKTRGQQVTLSCSPISGHRSVSWYQQTPGQGLQFLFEYFSETQRNKGNFPGRFSGRQFSNSRSEMNVSTLELGDSALYLCASSLGVTTDTQYFGPGTRLTVL.

The chain employs TRBV7-8 and TRBJ1-2, with D tentatively TRBD1 (6 bases). The CDR3 spans 16 residues. Germline CDR1 is SGHVS and CDR2 is FQNEAQ. V dropped 5 bases and J dropped 7 bases, with 23 bases sitting between them. The CDR3 reads CASSPIGGFQGGGYTF. The CDR3 DNA reads as TGTGCCAGCAGCCCAATAGGGGGGTTTCAAGGAGGTGGCTACACCTTC.

The genes are TRBV19 and TRBJ2-1, with 16 nucleotides matching TRBD2. CDR3 size: 16 residues. The V gene's germline CDR1 is LNHDA and CDR2 SQIVND (reference sequence). V shed 3 bases, J shed 9 bases, and the junction held 5 bases outside the gene matches. The CDR3 nucleotides read TGTGCCAGTAGTATCAGGGGACTAGCGGGAGGGACTGAGCAGTTCTTC. Translation gives CASSIRGLAGGTEQFF. The whole variable domain, remainder taken from reference TRBV19 and TRBJ2-1, is DGGITQSPKYLFRKEGQNVTLSCEQNLNHDAMYWYRQDPGQGLRLIYYSQIVNDFQKGDIAEGYSVSREKKESFPLTVTSAQKNPTAFYLCASSIRGLAGGTEQFFGPGTRLTVL.